A single sample is the source of the 19 T cell receptor beta chains below, sequenced in a study of T cell repertoires in cytomegalovirus infection. No antigen is known for these receptors. TCRdb fed the reads into MiXCR, producing one record per CDR3 protein. The sample comprises 100,000 to 150,000 distinct CDR3 sequences, around 32% of which are singletons, and under 70% rests with the top ten. Sequencing was performed on CD8+ T cells from cultured PBMCs, taken from culture after CMV antigen stimulation. Every receptor here comes from a human donor in good health (CMV status not recorded). Some clones in this sample may be carry-over from other donors' samples.

This clonotype came up a few times. The chain employs TRBV7-4 and TRBJ2-7, with no clear D. CDR1 SGHVT and CDR2 SQSDAQ come from the germline V gene. CDR3 length equals 15 residues. Trimming stripped 5 bases from V and 4 bases from J, with 18 bases between. The CDR3 sequence is CASSPPASPPYEQYF. The DNA of the CDR3 is TGTGCCAGCAGCCCCCCGGCCTCACCCCCATACGAGCAGTACTTC.

Ten or more counts support this clonotype. The chain combines TRBV7-8 with TRBJ2-1; D is perhaps TRBD2 (7 bases). The CDR3 runs to 17 residues. The germline gives CDR1 SGHVS, CDR2 FQNEAQ. Trimming took off 5 bases at V and 0 bases at J, with 17 bases between the two ends. CDR3 in DNA: TGTGCCAGCAGCCCCTCCTCGGGGGGCCTCTCCTACAATGAGCAGTTCTTC. Translating it yields CASSPSSGGLSYNEQFF.

This clonotype was seen a few times. This sequence joins TRBV2 and TRBJ2-7; TRBD2 agrees at 8 bases. The germline CDR1 and CDR2 sequences are SNHLY and FYNNEI. V lost 4 bases to trimming and J lost 8 bases; unmatched junction nucleotides: 16. This CDR3 has 16 residues. CDR3 region: CASSVSYGGAGTQQYF. CDR3 in DNA: TGTGCCAGCAGTGTAAGCTACGGGGGGGCAGGTACTCAGCAGTACTTC.

This clonotype occurred a few times. The chain carries TRBV6-5 and TRBJ2-5; D is undetermined. Germline CDR1 and CDR2: MNHEY and SVGAGI. There are 13 residues in the CDR3. V dropped 6 bases and J dropped 3 bases, with 11 bases sitting between them. The CDR3 spells CASRLVSEETQYF. The DNA of the CDR3 is TGTGCCAGCAGATTAGTTTCCGAAGAGACCCAGTACTTC.

This clonotype occurred a few times. The chain has TRBV6-2 or TRBV6-3 and TRBJ1-5; D is uncertain. Trimming took 6 bases from V and 6 from J, leaving 15 bases between them. The CDR3 runs 14 residues. Germline V gives CDR1 MNHEY, CDR2 SVGEGT. The CDR3 bases are TGTGCCAGCAGCCCTGCAGCTGGGGTTCAGCCCCAGCATTTT. It is translated as CASSPAAGVQPQHF.

The rearrangement joins TRBV10-3 to TRBJ2-5, with a possible D match to TRBD2 (6 bases). The CDR3 has 15 residues. V was cut by 0 bases and J by 1 base, with 9 bases left in between. In germline, CDR1 is ENHRY, CDR2 SYGVKD. The CDR3 loop reads CAISESLGGQETQYF. The CDR3 coding sequence is TGTGCCATCAGTGAGTCGTTGGGGGGCCAAGAGACCCAGTACTTC.

The chain recombines TRBV7-6 with TRBJ2-7; D remains ambiguous. Trimming took off 1 base at V and 5 bases at J, with 3 bases between the two ends. The CDR3 consists of 11 residues. CDR1 is SGHVS and CDR2 is FNYEAQ in the germline V gene. As DNA, the CDR3 is TGTGCCAGCAGCTTAGGGGACGAGCAGTACTTC. Translating gives CASSLGDEQYF.

The V gene is TRBV6-2 or TRBV6-3, the J gene TRBJ1-1; D call uncertain. The CDR3 runs 11 residues. V was trimmed by 2 bases and J by 5 bases, leaving 3 bases between them. CDR1 and CDR2 from the germline V gene are MNHEY and SVGEGT. The CDR3: CASSYPTEAFF. The CDR3 nucleotides are TGTGCCAGCAGTTACCCTACTGAAGCTTTCTTT.

The gene calls are TRBV24-1 and TRBJ2-3; D is uncertain. The CDR3 loop spans 13 amino acids. Germline V gives CDR1 KGHDR, CDR2 SFDVKD. Trimming took off 4 bases at V and 5 bases at J, with 9 bases between the two ends. The CDR3 sequence: CATSDAALDTQYF. Written as DNA, the CDR3 is TGTGCCACCAGTGACGCCGCCCTAGATACGCAGTATTTT.

The V and J genes are TRBV2 and TRBJ1-6; no clear D. CDR1 and CDR2 (germline): SNHLY, FYNNEI. CDR3 size: 16 residues. V was clipped by 1 base and J by 0 bases, with 7 bases between them. In DNA form, the CDR3 reads TGTGCCAGCAGTGAAGTCGAGATCTCCTATAATTCACCCCTCCACTTT. Translating gives CASSEVEISYNSPLHF.

This clonotype was counted ten times or more. The V gene is TRBV7-2, the J gene TRBJ1-6; perhaps TRBD1 as D (5 bases). Looked up from germline, CDR1 is SGHTA and CDR2 is FQGNSA. The CDR3 has 14 amino acids. The ends were cut back, 3 bases at V and 9 bases at J, with 12 bases in the middle. CDR3 in DNA: TGTGCCAGCAGCTTGGGGGACCTTTCTTCACCCCTCCACTTT. Translation: CASSLGDLSSPLHF.

The chain uses TRBV19 and TRBJ1-5, with D maybe TRBD1 (5 bases). CDR3 length: 16 amino acids. Trimming removed 7 bases at V and 0 bases at J, with 16 bases between. Looked up from germline, CDR1 is LNHDA and CDR2 is SQIVND (reference sequence). The CDR3 region has the DNA TGTGCCAGTAACCCTCGGGGCCCCCCTAGCAATCAGCCCCAGCATTTT. Translating gives CASNPRGPPSNQPQHF. Using reference TRBV19 and TRBJ1-5 for the parts outside the CDR3, the full variable domain is DGGITQSPKYLFRKEGQNVTLSCEQNLNHDAMYWYRQDPGQGLRLIYYSQIVNDFQKGDIAEGYSVSREKKESFPLTVTSAQKNPTAFYLCASNPRGPPSNQPQHFGDGTRLSIL.

The chain has TRBV4-1 and TRBJ1-4; D is unresolved. Germline CDR1 MGHRA, CDR2 YSYEKL. The CDR3 contains 15 residues. The V end was cut by 4 bases, the J end by 4 bases, with 13 bases between. CDR3 residues: CASSPGGTDNEKLFF. DNA of the CDR3: TGCGCCAGCAGCCCGGGAGGAACAGATAATGAAAAACTGTTTTTT.

This clonotype was observed at least ten times. The chain has TRBV7-8 and TRBJ1-5; TRBD1 might be the D (5 bases). Germline-derived CDR1 and CDR2 are SGHVS and FQNEAQ. CDR3 length: 16 amino acids. The V gene lost 0 bases and the J gene lost 5 bases, with 14 bases spanning the gap. The CDR3 here is CASSLASRVPYQPQHF. CDR3 bases: TGTGCCAGCAGCTTAGCGTCCAGGGTTCCGTATCAGCCCCAGCATTTT.

Remarks on this clonotype: A much bigger clone sits one base away, suggesting this may be a read error. V is TRBV7-4 and J is TRBJ1-1, with D unresolved. Germline V gene data show CDR1 as SGHVT and CDR2 as SQSDAQ. The CDR3 extends over 11 amino acids. Trimming left V 4 bases short and J 7 bases short, with 7 bases between. CDR3 sequence: CASSSGIEAFF. CDR3 DNA sequence: TGTGCCAGCAGCTCCGGCATTGAAGCTTTCTTT.

This clonotype was seen repeatedly, ten times or more. The CDR3 DNA reads as TGTGCCAGCAGCCCAGCGGGGGCCTCCTACGAGCAGTACTTC. Amino acid sequence: CASSPAGASYEQYF. The chain uses TRBV7-3 and TRBJ2-7, with 8 bases identical to TRBD2. J lost 0 bases, V lost 5 bases, and 3 bases had no gene match. The CDR3 consists of 14 residues. The germline V gene encodes CDR1 SGHTA and CDR2 FQGTGA.

The genes are TRBV7-2 and TRBJ1-2; TRBD1 agrees at 8 bases. Germline CDR1 reads SGHTA; CDR2 reads FQGNSA. V trimming: 5 bases; J trimming: 5 bases; junction bases outside the gene matches: 7. The CDR3 has 14 residues. CDR3 in amino acids: CASSPNTGGYGYTF. The CDR3 DNA follows: TGTGCCAGCAGCCCGAATACAGGGGGGTATGGCTACACCTTC.

Details on this clonotype: One junction end disagrees with the germline gene, perhaps due to a read error. V and J are TRBV7-8 and TRBJ2-2; possibly TRBD1 for D (8 bases). From germline, CDR1 is SGHVS and CDR2 FQNEAQ. The CDR3 runs to 17 residues. The CDR3 DNA reads as TGTGCCAGCAGCTTAGGACAGGGGCCAATAGGAAGCGGGGAGCTGATTTTT. Protein: CASSLGQGPIGSGELIF.

The chain combines TRBV7-2 with TRBJ1-1; no firm D call. The germline CDR1 and CDR2 sequences are SGHTA and FQGNSA. V gave up 2 bases and J gave up 5 bases, with 12 bases separating them. The CDR3 is 14 amino acids. DNA for the CDR3: TGTGCCAGCAGCTTATCGATCTCGGGTACTGAAGCTTTCTTT. Encoded protein: CASSLSISGTEAFF.